The 4 T cell receptor beta chains listed next were all sequenced from one sample in a study of blood T cell repertoires in COVID-19. Clones were read by immunoSEQ multiplex PCR, and TCRdb kept only the in-frame ones, dropping some. The repertoire holds roughly 410,000 clones, with 89% as singletons. The sequenced sample consisted of peripheral blood. These receptors came from a woman aged 40 to 55 with COVID-19, enrolled during active disease.

The rearrangement uses TRBV5-4 and TRBJ1-3, with a tentative D call TRBD1 (5 bases). Germline V gene lookup returns CDR1 SGHNT and CDR2 YYREEE (reference sequence). This CDR3 is 15 amino acids long. The V end was cut by 0 bases, the J end by 4 bases, with 11 bases between. The CDR3 loop reads CASSLGGAEGNTIYF. The CDR3 DNA sequence: TGTGCCAGCAGCTTGGGGGGCGCGGAAGGAAACACCATATATTTT. Full variable domain (outside the CDR3, taken from reference TRBV5-4 and TRBJ1-3): ETGVTQSPTHLIKTRGQQVTLRCSSQSGHNTVSWYQQALGQGPQFIFQYYREEENGRGNFPPRFSGLQFPNYSSELNVNALELDDSALYLCASSLGGAEGNTIYFGEGSWLTVV.

This clone was observed once. This chain uses TRBV28 with TRBJ1-6; TRBD1 might be the D (5 bases). Trimming left V 1 base short and J 10 bases short, with 11 bases between. Germline CDR1 and CDR2: MDHEN and SYDVKM. The CDR3 consists of 14 residues. The CDR3 is CASSLYGAGSPLHF. CDR3 in DNA: TGTGCCAGCAGTTTATATGGGGCCGGCTCACCCCTCCACTTT.

The chain uses TRBV7-3 and TRBJ2-5, with TRBD2 matching over 9 bases. This CDR3 spans 15 amino acids. Germline-derived CDR1 and CDR2 are SGHTA and FQGTGA. J gave up 1 base and V 3 bases, and 3 bases lay outside the gene matches. Here the CDR3 reads CASSFGGLAQETQYF. DNA for the CDR3: TGTGCCAGCAGCTTCGGGGGACTAGCCCAAGAGACCCAGTACTTC.

V is TRBV11-2 and J is TRBJ1-2; TRBD1 might be the D (6 bases). The CDR3 consists of 14 residues. The V end was cut by 4 bases, the J end by 6 bases, with 15 bases between. The germline V gene encodes CDR1 SGHAT and CDR2 FQNNGV. CDR3 in amino acids: CASSSSGTLNGYTF. CDR3 coding DNA: TGTGCCAGCAGCTCGTCCGGGACACTAAATGGCTACACCTTC.